The 13 T cell receptor beta chains presented below share a single source sample, sequenced in a study of blood T cell repertoires in COVID-19. Profiling relied on immunoSEQ multiplex PCR, and the TCRdb table lists in-frame clones only, not all of them. Of about 270,000 clones listed, roughly 93% are singletons. Sequenced material: PBMCs or T cells enriched from blood (not recorded which). These TCRs come from a woman in her thirties or forties with acute COVID-19.

The chain carries TRBV28 and TRBJ1-6; 7 nucleotides line up with TRBD1. Looked up from germline, CDR1 is MDHEN and CDR2 is SYDVKM. CDR3 length: 13 residues. V dropped 9 bases and J dropped 4; count of bases not matched to a gene: 3. The CDR3, as DNA: TGTGCCAGTAGGACAGGTTATAATTCACCCCTCCACTTT. Amino acids: CASRTGYNSPLHF.

This chain's CDR3 is CASAGDRVGEQYF. CDR3 nucleotides: TGTGCCAGCGCCGGGGACAGGGTAGGAGAGCAGTACTTC. V usage is TRBV19 and J usage is TRBJ2-7, with 9 nucleotides matching TRBD1. The V and J ends lost 9 bases and 7 bases, in that order; junction bases with no gene match: 10. CDR1 LNHDA and CDR2 SQIVND come from the germline V gene (reference sequence). The CDR3 covers 13 residues.

The rearrangement links TRBV4-1 to TRBJ2-3, with TRBD2 as a possible D gene (5 bases). CDR1 is MGHRA, CDR2 YSYEKL, per germline. This CDR3 has 15 amino acids. Trimming cost V 0 bases and J 2 bases, with 9 bases left between them. CDR3 in amino acids: CASSQDHGDTDTQYF. CDR3 in DNA: TGCGCCAGCAGCCAAGATCACGGGGACACAGATACGCAGTATTTT.

The chain links TRBV7-2 to TRBJ1-5, with no clear D. The germline V gene has CDR1 SGHTA and CDR2 FQGNSA. This CDR3 spans 13 amino acids. The V end lost 4 bases, the J end lost 5 bases, and 9 bases lay between the germline ends. The CDR3 protein is CASSSRKDQPQHF. CDR3 bases: TGTGCCAGCAGCTCCAGGAAAGATCAGCCCCAGCATTTT.

The rearrangement links TRBV4-2 to TRBJ2-6; TRBD1 matches 7 bases. V lost 3 bases, J lost 0 bases, and 5 bases stayed unmatched. Germline CDR1 reads LGHNA; CDR2 reads YNFKEQ. The CDR3 consists of 17 residues. CDR3 amino acids: CASSQTGTLSGANVLTF. Here the CDR3 DNA reads TGTGCCAGCAGCCAGACAGGGACCCTCTCTGGGGCCAACGTCCTGACTTTC.

A single count supports this clone. The chain combines TRBV9 with TRBJ2-1; 10 positions agree with TRBD2. Germline V gene sequence: CDR1 SGDLS, CDR2 YYNGEE. V trimming: 0 bases; J trimming: 2 bases; junction bases outside the gene matches: 11. The CDR3 has 19 amino acids. CDR3 protein: CASSVASSRLAGPYNEQFF. Here the CDR3 DNA reads TGTGCCAGCAGCGTAGCTTCCTCACGACTAGCGGGCCCCTACAATGAGCAGTTCTTC.

V gene TRBV5-5 combines with J gene TRBJ2-3; D is uncertain. The ends were cut back, 0 bases at V and 0 bases at J, with 11 bases in the middle. The CDR3 loop spans 16 amino acids. Germline CDR1 SGHKS, CDR2 YYEKEE (reference sequence). The CDR3 is CASSLGTPKSTDTQYF. CDR3 nucleotide sequence: TGTGCCAGCAGCTTGGGAACACCAAAAAGCACAGATACGCAGTATTTT.

This rearrangement joins TRBV27 to TRBJ1-1; 8 bases agree with TRBD1. Germline V gene sequence: CDR1 MNHEY, CDR2 SMNVEV (reference sequence). The CDR3 length is 13 residues. V gave up 2 bases and J gave up 10 bases; unmatched junction bases: 6. The CDR3 is CASSLTTGESAFF. Here the CDR3 DNA reads TGTGCCAGCAGTTTAACGACAGGGGAGTCAGCTTTCTTT.

The chain recombines TRBV18 with TRBJ2-1, with D perhaps matching TRBD2 (5 bases). CDR1 KGHSH and CDR2 LQKENI come from the germline V gene. The V end lost 3 bases, the J end lost 1 base, and 10 bases lay between the germline ends. The CDR3 has 15 residues. The CDR3 DNA follows: TGTGCCAGCTCACCCTCAAGCGGTTCCTACAATGAGCAGTTCTTC. Residues: CASSPSSGSYNEQFF.

The chain carries TRBV5-8 and TRBJ2-5, with 13 bases lining up with TRBD2. Trimming at V came to 0 bases and at J to 5 bases, leaving 7 bases not matched to a gene. CDR3 length: 17 amino acids. Germline CDR1 is SGHTS and CDR2 is YDEGEE. CDR3 protein: CASSLARLAGGGETQYF. In DNA, the CDR3 is TGTGCCAGCAGCTTGGCGCGACTAGCGGGAGGAGGGGAGACCCAGTACTTC.

The chain combines TRBV5-1 with TRBJ2-7, with 10 bases matching TRBD1. Per the germline V gene, CDR1 is SGHRS and CDR2 is YFSETQ. V trimming: 7 bases; J trimming: 6 bases; junction bases outside the gene matches: 16. This CDR3 is 16 amino acids long. The CDR3 region has the DNA TGCGCCAGCGGCCCCCGGGGGACAGGGGACCGGGCCGAGCAGTACTTC. Its protein is CASGPRGTGDRAEQYF.

J is TRBJ2-5 and V is TRBV28; a possible D gene is TRBD1 (5 bases). The CDR3 length is 12 residues. The V and J ends lost 7 bases and 3 bases respectively, with 9 bases between them. In germline, CDR1 is MDHEN, CDR2 SYDVKM. The CDR3 region has the DNA TGTGCCAGCACCCTGGACAAAGAGACCCAGTACTTC. Encoded protein: CASTLDKETQYF.

The chain combines TRBV21-1 with TRBJ2-1; the table's D call, TRBD1, was not checked against the DNA. TRBV21-1 is an annotated pseudogene. The CDR3 is made up of 16 amino acids. The CDR3 region has the DNA TGTGCCAGCAGCACCGGACAGGGGAGCTCCTACAATGAGCAGTTCTTC. Residues: CASSTGQGSSYNEQFF.